Each of the 2 T cell receptor beta chains below was sequenced from the same sample in a study of blood T cell repertoires in COVID-19. Assay used: immunoSEQ multiplex PCR; TCRdb lists only in-frame clones, some missing. The table has about 200,000 clones, approximately 85% seen once. Material: PBMCs or T cells enriched from blood (not recorded which). These receptors were obtained from a man in his forties or fifties with acute COVID-19.

The genes are TRBV28 and TRBJ1-5; perhaps TRBD1 as D (6 bases). Looked up from germline, CDR1 is MDHEN and CDR2 is SYDVKM. The CDR3 contains 17 residues. Trimming cost V 3 bases and J 3 bases, with 18 bases left between them. The CDR3 reads CASSLGWGPTLNQPQHF. CDR3 DNA sequence: TGTGCCAGCAGTTTGGGTTGGGGGCCCACCCTCAATCAGCCCCAGCATTTT.

The J gene is TRBJ1-5, the V gene TRBV12-3 or TRBV12-4, with no clear D. This CDR3 spans 13 amino acids. CDR3: CVKPPYSNQPQHF. The CDR3 region has the DNA TGTGTCAAGCCACCCTATAGCAATCAGCCCCAGCATTTT.